Included here is one T cell receptor (beta chain) sequence, with context. The antigen is undetermined. This specimen belongs to a study of CD8 T cells in ankylosing spondylitis. Study findings and constraints: Disease-linked clones bore a CD8+ phenotype, appearing relatively rarely in peripheral blood. There were earlier reports of some motif variants in reactive arthritis synovial fluid and blood. Apparently characteristic of ankylosing spondylitis blood was a TCR beta motif (roughly eight highly homologous variants).

Looked up from germline, CDR1 is SGHRS and CDR2 is YFSETQ. The germline V and J ends were trimmed by 4 bases and 5 bases, with 15 bases remaining between them. CDR3 length equals 15 residues. TCRdb reanalysed the 5' RACE reads using MiXCR and keeps one entry per CDR3 protein. The repertoire has roughly 180,000 distinct CDR3 sequences, roughly 11% of them found once; the top ten carry roughly 28%. What was sequenced was blood, either unsorted or a sorted T cell fraction (not recorded which). The gene calls are TRBV5-1 and TRBJ2-2; D might be TRBD2 (5 bases). The sequence derives from a male donor with ankylosing spondylitis or in good health (not recorded which). The CDR3 loop is CASSPSVGATGELFF. CDR3 DNA: TGCGCCAGCAGCCCATCAGTGGGAGCTACCGGGGAGCTGTTTTTT.